Presented here are 20 T cell receptor beta chains from one specimen sequenced in a study of Graves' ophthalmopathy and Graves' hyperthyroidism. Beta-chain TCR CDR3 regions were amplified from RNA transcripts. Second-round multiplex PCR came after a first-round RT-PCR that employed HTBI primers. TCRdb independently ran MiXCR on the multiplex PCR reads; one entry per CDR3 protein. The sample has around 340,000 distinct CDR3 sequences; about a sixth are singletons. The sample taken for sequencing was peripheral blood. These receptors were taken from an adult man with Graves' ophthalmopathy.

This clonotype was picked up many times. J is TRBJ2-2 and V is TRBV15, with TRBD2 matching 7 bases. The CDR3 extends over 14 amino acids. The germline V gene has CDR1 LNHNV and CDR2 YYDKDF (reference sequence). Trimming took 7 bases from V and 4 from J; bases not matched to a gene: 6. As DNA, the CDR3 is TGTGCCACCACTCTGGGGGGGACCACCGGGGAGCTGTTTTTT. Translation: CATTLGGTTGELFF.

At least ten counts were recorded for this clonotype. V is TRBV5-5 and J is TRBJ1-1; D gene ambiguous. CDR1 is SGHKS and CDR2 is YYEKEE in the germline V gene (reference sequence). This CDR3 is 14 amino acids long. Trimming left V 4 bases short and J 4 bases short, with 14 bases between. The DNA of the CDR3 is TGTGCCAGCAGCCAGGACGGTGGGAGCACTGAAGCTTTCTTT. This codes for CASSQDGGSTEAFF.

This clonotype came up a few times. The genes are TRBV20-1 and TRBJ2-7; 10 bases are shared with TRBD2. The ends lost 4 bases at V and 3 bases at J; junction bases unmatched: 9. CDR1 is DFQATT and CDR2 is SNEGSKA in the germline V gene (reference sequence). The CDR3 sequence is 15 residues long. CDR3: CSANGLAGAHYEQYF. For the CDR3, the DNA is TGCAGTGCTAATGGCCTAGCGGGGGCTCACTACGAGCAGTACTTC.

This clonotype was observed once. This chain links TRBV10-3 with TRBJ2-7; D possibly corresponds to TRBD2 (6 bases). Germline V CDR1 and CDR2: ENHRY, SYGVKD. V lost 6 bases, J lost 3 bases, and 6 bases lay in between. This CDR3 contains 11 residues. The CDR3 here is CAIRRDYEQYF. In DNA, the CDR3 is TGTGCCATCAGGCGGGACTACGAGCAGTACTTC.

Ten or more counts support this clonotype. CDR3 loop: CASSLGPGLAGTGGAEQYF. The CDR3 DNA follows: TGTGCCAGCAGCTTAGGGCCAGGCCTAGCGGGGACAGGAGGGGCCGAGCAGTACTTC. V and J are TRBV7-2 and TRBJ2-7; TRBD2 is a possible D gene (9 bases). Trimming left V 1 base short and J 6 bases short, with 28 bases between. CDR3 size: 19 residues. Germline V gene lookup returns CDR1 SGHTA and CDR2 FQGNSA.

The V gene is TRBV11-2, the J gene TRBJ1-1; D gene ambiguous. CDR1 and CDR2 from the germline V gene are SGHAT and FQNNGV. There are 12 residues in the CDR3. V lost 5 bases and J 5 bases, leaving 9 bases between the germline ends. The CDR3 reads CASSPSETEAFF. CDR3 coding DNA: TGTGCCAGCAGCCCCTCGGAGACTGAAGCTTTCTTT.

This CDR3 is CASRRGQNNQPQHF. CDR3 in DNA: TGTGCCAGCAGGAGGGGACAGAACAATCAGCCCCAGCATTTT. The gene calls are TRBV12-3 or TRBV12-4 and TRBJ1-5, with 7 bases lining up with TRBD1. The trim removed 6 bases at V and 3 bases at J, leaving 5 bases unmatched. This CDR3 contains 14 residues.

The V call is TRBV12-3 or TRBV12-4, the J call TRBJ2-5; 9 nucleotides align to TRBD2. This CDR3 has 15 amino acids. V was pared by 6 bases and J by 5 bases, with 10 bases of the junction left unmatched. The CDR3 nucleotides read TGTGCCAGCAGCCCCCAAGCGGGGGGTATTGAGACCCAGTACTTC. It translates to CASSPQAGGIETQYF.

This clonotype was detected many times. The chain uses TRBV19 and TRBJ1-5; 7 nucleotides align to TRBD1. Germline V gene data show CDR1 as LNHDA and CDR2 as SQIVND (reference sequence). The CDR3 sequence is 14 residues long. The trim removed 11 bases at V and 1 base at J, leaving 8 bases unmatched. The CDR3 DNA follows: TGTGCCGGGGGACAGCTGGGGAGCAATCAGCCCCAGCATTTT. Amino acid sequence: CAGGQLGSNQPQHF.

This clonotype was seen many times. This chain links TRBV29-1 with TRBJ2-7; D remains ambiguous. The CDR3 loop spans 13 amino acids. Germline CDR1 is SQVTM and CDR2 is ANQGSEA. Trimming left V 0 bases short and J 3 bases short, with 9 bases between. CDR3: CSVEEIGNYEQYF. The DNA for the CDR3 is TGCAGCGTTGAAGAAATCGGAAACTACGAGCAGTACTTC.

This clonotype was counted at least ten times. V is TRBV27 and J is TRBJ1-1; 9 bases map to TRBD1. V shed 5 bases, J shed 5 bases, and the junction held 6 bases outside the gene matches. This CDR3 spans 14 amino acids. Germline V gene lookup returns CDR1 MNHEY and CDR2 SMNVEV (reference sequence). The CDR3 region is CASSTGTGSTEAFF. CDR3 DNA: TGTGCCAGCAGTACCGGGACAGGGTCGACTGAAGCTTTCTTT.

The V gene is TRBV11-2, the J gene TRBJ1-3; possibly TRBD1 for D (5 bases). Germline CDR1 SGHAT, CDR2 FQNNGV. This CDR3 contains 15 residues. Between the trimmed V and J ends, which lost 5 bases and 0 bases, there was a span of 11 bases. CDR3 nucleotides: TGTGCCAGCAGCCGTGGACATAACTCTGGAAACACCATATATTTT. Amino acids: CASSRGHNSGNTIYF.

This clonotype was seen ten or more times. A junction end diverges from the germline sequence, so it may reflect a read error. The chain links TRBV19 to TRBJ2-5, with 11 bases aligning to TRBD2. Germline CDR1 and CDR2: LNHDA and SQIVND (reference sequence). This CDR3 contains 13 residues. The CDR3 DNA sequence: TGTGCCAGTAGTAGACTAGCGGGGTTCCCTCCCAATTTC. It is translated as CASSRLAGFPPNF.

This chain links TRBV6-4 with TRBJ1-1; possible D gene TRBD1, 5 bases. Germline V gene lookup returns CDR1 MRHNA and CDR2 SNTAGT. V was trimmed by 6 bases and J by 1 base, leaving 18 bases between them. CDR3 size: 16 residues. This CDR3 reads CASSNQLTVENTEAFF. Written as DNA, the CDR3 is TGTGCCAGCAGCAACCAATTGACAGTAGAGAACACTGAAGCTTTCTTT.

This clonotype was seen more than once but under ten times. It may be a read error: a sequence one base away is much more abundant. The chain combines TRBV15 with TRBJ2-3; D call uncertain. V lost 6 bases and J lost 2, with 9 bases in between. There are 13 residues in the CDR3. The V gene's germline CDR1 is LNHNV and CDR2 YYDKDF (reference sequence). The CDR3 DNA follows: TGTGCCACCAGTATAGTAAACACAGATACGCAGTATTTT. Protein product: CATSIVNTDTQYF.

This clonotype showed up many times. The genes are TRBV6-2 or TRBV6-3 and TRBJ1-1; D is undetermined. Germline CDR1 and CDR2: MNHEY and SVGEGT. Trimming took 2 bases from V and 4 from J, leaving 11 bases between them. CDR3 length: 14 residues. The CDR3 sequence: CASSYTATRTEAFF. The CDR3 region has the DNA TGTGCCAGCAGTTACACGGCGACGCGCACTGAAGCTTTCTTT.

Many counts were recorded for this clonotype. This chain links TRBV3-1 with TRBJ1-1; no reliable D call. The CDR3 has 14 residues. Trimming took 0 bases from V and 1 from J, leaving 6 bases between them. The V gene's germline CDR1 is LGHDT and CDR2 YNNKEL (reference sequence). CDR3 protein: CASSQDLANTEAFF. CDR3 DNA: TGTGCCAGCAGCCAAGATCTTGCGAACACTGAAGCTTTCTTT. Supplemented by reference TRBV3-1 and TRBJ1-1, the full variable domain reads DTAVSQTPKYLVTQMGNDKSIKCEQNLGHDTMYWYKQDSKKFLKIMFSYNNKELIINETVPNRFSPKSPDKAHLNLHINSLELGDSAVYFCASSQDLANTEAFFGQGTRLTVV.

This clonotype has ten or more counts. The V gene is TRBV6-2 or TRBV6-3, the J gene TRBJ2-7; TRBD2 matches at 14 bases. Germline trimming cut 2 bases from V and 2 bases from J; bases unmatched to any gene: 2. The CDR3 consists of 16 residues. Looked up from germline, CDR1 is MNHEY and CDR2 is SVGEGT. This CDR3 is CASSYGTSGGAYEQYF. The CDR3 DNA sequence: TGTGCCAGCAGTTACGGGACTAGCGGGGGAGCCTACGAGCAGTACTTC.

This clonotype was detected ten times or more. The chain joins TRBV6-1 to TRBJ1-5, with D possibly being TRBD1 (5 bases). V dropped 6 bases and J dropped 2 bases, with 11 bases sitting between them. The CDR3 runs to 14 residues. CDR1 is MNHNS, CDR2 SASEGT, per germline. DNA of the CDR3: TGTGCCAGCAGCCGCGGGACGCGCAATCAGCCCCAGCATTTT. It codes for CASSRGTRNQPQHF.

A remark on this clonotype: The junction differs from germline at one of its ends, possibly a read error. The chain is built from TRBV20-1 and TRBJ1-1, with no clear D. The CDR3 sequence is 8 residues long. The V gene's germline CDR1 is DFQATT and CDR2 SNEGSKA (reference sequence). The CDR3: CSASTGMF. CDR3 nucleotide sequence: TGCAGTGCTAGCACGGGTATGTTT.